This T cell receptor beta chain was sequenced for a study of technical replicates of blood from a few donors. This clone was observed once. Measured with immunoSEQ multiplex PCR; TCRdb has only the in-frame clones, and not every one. The profile shows roughly 71,000 clones, roughly 94% of them singletons. The sample was T cells isolated from PBMCs. This receptor was obtained from a human donor in good health.

Here the CDR3 DNA reads TGTGCCAGCAGCTTAGCCGGACTAGCGGGGTACAATGAGCAGTTCTTC. Translating it yields CASSLAGLAGYNEQFF. This chain links TRBV11-3 with TRBJ2-1; 12 bases match TRBD2. CDR3 length: 16 amino acids. Germline loops: CDR1 SGHNT, CDR2 YENEEA. The ends lost 1 base at V and 4 bases at J; junction bases unmatched: 2. The variable domain in full, with the rest retrieved from reference TRBV11-3 and TRBJ2-1, is EAGVVQSPRYKIIEKKQPVAFWCNPISGHNTLYWYLQNLGQGPELLIRYENEEAVDDSQLPKDRFSAERLKGVDSTLKIQPAELGDSAVYLCASSLAGLAGYNEQFFGPGTRLTVL.